The clone carrying this TCR beta chain was seen repeatedly, ten times or more. The sample is drawn from a study of blood T cell repertoires in COVID-19. At the level of the study: The samples span acute and convalescent COVID-19 from the United States, Italy and Spain. PBMCs, B-cell-depleted T cells, or T cells were the source of the cDNA or gDNA that made up the material.

As originally analysed: Reference gene primer amplification yielded estimated nucleated cell counts. Data came from immunoSEQ multiplex PCR; TCRdb stores just in-frame clones and leaves some out. V, J and clone size reflect that table, while D and trimming were determined from the DNA. The repertoire holds about 210,000 clones, with about 91% as singletons. Germline trimming cut 3 bases from V and 3 bases from J; bases unmatched to any gene: 10. The CDR3 spans 18 residues. The germline V gene encodes CDR1 SGHTA and CDR2 FQGNSA. The specimen was peripheral blood. This sequence joins TRBV7-2 and TRBJ2-2; 10 nucleotides line up with TRBD2. This TCR was recovered from a man younger than 45 with acute or convalescent COVID-19. In DNA, the CDR3 is TGTGCCAGCAGCTTCCGTCCTAGCGGGAGTATCGACACCGGGGAGCTGTTTTTT. It is translated as CASSFRPSGSIDTGELFF.